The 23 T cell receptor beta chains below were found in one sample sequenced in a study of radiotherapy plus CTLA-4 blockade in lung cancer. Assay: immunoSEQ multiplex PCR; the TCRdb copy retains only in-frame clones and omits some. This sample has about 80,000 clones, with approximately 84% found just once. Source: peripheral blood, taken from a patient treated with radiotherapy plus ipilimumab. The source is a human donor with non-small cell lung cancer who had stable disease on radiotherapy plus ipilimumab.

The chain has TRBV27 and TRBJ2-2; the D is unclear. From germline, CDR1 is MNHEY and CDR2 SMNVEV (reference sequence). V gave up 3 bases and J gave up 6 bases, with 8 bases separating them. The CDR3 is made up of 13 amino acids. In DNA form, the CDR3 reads TGTGCCAGCAGTTTGCTAGTAGCCGGGGAGCTGTTTTTT. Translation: CASSLLVAGELFF.

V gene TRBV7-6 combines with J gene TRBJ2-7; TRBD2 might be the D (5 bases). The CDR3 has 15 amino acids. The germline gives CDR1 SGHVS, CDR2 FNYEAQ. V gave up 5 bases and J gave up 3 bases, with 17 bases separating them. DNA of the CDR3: TGTGCCAGCAGCCTTGGGAGCGGACCTAACTACGAGCAGTACTTC. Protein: CASSLGSGPNYEQYF.

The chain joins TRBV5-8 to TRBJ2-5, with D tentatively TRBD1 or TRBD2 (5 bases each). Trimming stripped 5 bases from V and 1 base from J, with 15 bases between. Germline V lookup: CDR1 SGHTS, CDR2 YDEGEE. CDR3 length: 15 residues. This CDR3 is CASSRGLTAQETQYF. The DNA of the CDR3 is TGTGCCAGCAGTCGGGGTCTGACAGCCCAAGAGACCCAGTACTTC.

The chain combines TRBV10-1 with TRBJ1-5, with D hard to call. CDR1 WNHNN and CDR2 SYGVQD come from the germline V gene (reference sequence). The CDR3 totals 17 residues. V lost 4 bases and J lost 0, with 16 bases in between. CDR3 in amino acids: CASSVLRFGHSNQPQHF. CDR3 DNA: TGCGCCAGCAGTGTTCTTCGATTTGGTCATAGCAATCAGCCCCAGCATTTT.

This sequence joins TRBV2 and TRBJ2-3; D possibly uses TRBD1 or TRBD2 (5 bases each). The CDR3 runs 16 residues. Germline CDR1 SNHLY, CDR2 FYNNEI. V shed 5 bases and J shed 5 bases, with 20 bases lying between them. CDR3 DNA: TGTGCCAGCAGTTTATCGTCCGGGGCTCGGGTAGATACGCAGTATTTT. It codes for CASSLSSGARVDTQYF.

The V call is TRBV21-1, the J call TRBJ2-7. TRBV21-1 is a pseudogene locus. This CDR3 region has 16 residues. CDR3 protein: CASSGEVGDFSYEQYF. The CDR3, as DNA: TGTGCCAGCAGCGGAGAGGTGGGGGATTTCTCCTACGAGCAGTACTTC.

For the CDR3, the DNA is TGTGCCAGCAGCCCAGCGCCTCAGGGTGCGCAGTATTTT. Translation gives CASSPAPQGAQYF. J is TRBJ2-3 and V is TRBV7-9, with a possible D match to TRBD1 (5 bases). CDR1 and CDR2 from the germline V gene are SEHNR and FQNEAQ (reference sequence). This CDR3 contains 13 residues. V lost 5 bases and J 10 bases, leaving 16 bases between the germline ends.

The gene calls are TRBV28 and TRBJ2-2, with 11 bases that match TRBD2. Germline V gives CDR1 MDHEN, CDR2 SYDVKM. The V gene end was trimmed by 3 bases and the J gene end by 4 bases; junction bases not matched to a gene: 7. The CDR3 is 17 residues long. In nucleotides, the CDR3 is TGTGCCAGCAGTTTGCGTCTAGCGGGGGGACTCACCGGGGAGCTGTTTTTT. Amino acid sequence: CASSLRLAGGLTGELFF.

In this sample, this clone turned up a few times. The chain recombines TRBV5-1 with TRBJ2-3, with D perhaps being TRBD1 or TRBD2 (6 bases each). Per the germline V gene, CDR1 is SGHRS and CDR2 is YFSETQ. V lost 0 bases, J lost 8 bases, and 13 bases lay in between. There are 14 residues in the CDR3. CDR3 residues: CASSLASEGGTQYF. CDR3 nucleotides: TGCGCCAGCAGCTTGGCTAGCGAAGGGGGTACGCAGTATTTT.

DNA of the CDR3: TGTGCCAGCACCATGGACAACACGGGGGAAAAACTGTTTTTT. Its protein is CASTMDNTGEKLFF. The chain joins TRBV11-1 to TRBJ1-4, with a possible D match to TRBD1 (5 bases). Germline CDR1 and CDR2: SGHAT and FQDESV (reference sequence). Trimming left V 7 bases short and J 8 bases short, with 17 bases between. The CDR3 covers 14 residues.

The DNA for the CDR3 is TGTGCCAGCACCGAAACGGGACAGATCTCCTACGAGCAGTACTTC. It specifies CASTETGQISYEQYF. The V call is TRBV28, the J call TRBJ2-7; 7 bases line up with TRBD1. V lost 7 bases and J lost 0; bases outside the gene matches: 9. The germline V gene encodes CDR1 MDHEN and CDR2 SYDVKM. The CDR3 contains 15 residues.

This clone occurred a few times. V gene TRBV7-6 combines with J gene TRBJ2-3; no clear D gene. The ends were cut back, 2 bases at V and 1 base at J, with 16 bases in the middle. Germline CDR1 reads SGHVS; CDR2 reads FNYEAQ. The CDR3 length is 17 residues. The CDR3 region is CASSLSVGGSGTDTQYF. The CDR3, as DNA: TGTGCCAGCAGCTTAAGTGTGGGCGGAAGTGGCACAGATACGCAGTATTTT.

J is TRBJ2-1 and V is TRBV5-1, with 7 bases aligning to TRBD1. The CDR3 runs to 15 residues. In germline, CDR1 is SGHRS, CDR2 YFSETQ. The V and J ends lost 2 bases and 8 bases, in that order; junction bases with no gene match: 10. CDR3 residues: CASSLQGKHVDEQFF. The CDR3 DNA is TGCGCCAGCAGCTTACAGGGGAAACATGTCGATGAGCAGTTCTTC.

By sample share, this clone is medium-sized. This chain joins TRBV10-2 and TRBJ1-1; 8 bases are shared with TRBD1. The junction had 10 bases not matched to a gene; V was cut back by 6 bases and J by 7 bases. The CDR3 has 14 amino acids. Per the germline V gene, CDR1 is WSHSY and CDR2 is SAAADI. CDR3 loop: CASRPPGTGNEAFF. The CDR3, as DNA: TGCGCCAGCAGGCCCCCTGGGACAGGCAATGAAGCTTTCTTT.

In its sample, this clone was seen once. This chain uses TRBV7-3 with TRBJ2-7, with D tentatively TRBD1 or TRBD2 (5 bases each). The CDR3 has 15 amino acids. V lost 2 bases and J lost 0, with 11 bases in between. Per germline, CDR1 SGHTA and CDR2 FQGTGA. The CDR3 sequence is CASSLEAGSSYEQYF. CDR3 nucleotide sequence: TGTGCCAGCAGCTTAGAGGCAGGGAGCTCCTACGAGCAGTACTTC.

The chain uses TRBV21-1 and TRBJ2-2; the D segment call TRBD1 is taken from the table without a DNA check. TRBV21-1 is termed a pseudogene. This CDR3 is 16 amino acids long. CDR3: CASSKGRTGDSGELFF. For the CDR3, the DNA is TGTGCCAGCAGCAAAGGAAGGACAGGGGATTCCGGGGAGCTGTTTTTT.

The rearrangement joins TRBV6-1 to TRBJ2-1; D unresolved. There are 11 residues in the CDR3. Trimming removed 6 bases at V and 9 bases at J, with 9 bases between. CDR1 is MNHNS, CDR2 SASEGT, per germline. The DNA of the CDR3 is TGTGCCAGCAGGCTAGGCCTTGAGCAGTTCTTC. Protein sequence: CASRLGLEQFF.

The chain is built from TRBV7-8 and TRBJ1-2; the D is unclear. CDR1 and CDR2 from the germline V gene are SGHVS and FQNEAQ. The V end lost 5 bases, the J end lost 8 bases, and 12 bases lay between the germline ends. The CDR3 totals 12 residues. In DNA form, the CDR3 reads TGTGCCAGCAGCCAGAACCTGGGCGGCTACACCTTC. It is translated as CASSQNLGGYTF. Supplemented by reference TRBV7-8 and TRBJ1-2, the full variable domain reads GAGVSQSPRYKVAKRGQDVALRCDPISGHVSLFWYQQALGQGPEFLTYFQNEAQLDKSGLPSDRFFAERPEGSVSTLKIQRTQQEDSAVYLCASSQNLGGYTFGSGTRLTVV.

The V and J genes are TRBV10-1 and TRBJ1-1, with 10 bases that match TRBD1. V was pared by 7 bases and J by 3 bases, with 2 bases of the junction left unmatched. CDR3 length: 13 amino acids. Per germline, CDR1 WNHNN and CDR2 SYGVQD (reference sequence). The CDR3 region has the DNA TGCGCCAGCATGGACAGGGGGGACACTGAAGCTTTCTTT. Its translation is CASMDRGDTEAFF.

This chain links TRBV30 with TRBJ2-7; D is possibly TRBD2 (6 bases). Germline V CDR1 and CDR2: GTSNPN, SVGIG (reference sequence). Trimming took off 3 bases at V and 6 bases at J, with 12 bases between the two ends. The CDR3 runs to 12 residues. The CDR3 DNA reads TGTGCCTGGAGGGCCTGGAGGGGCGAGCAGTACTTC. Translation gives CAWRAWRGEQYF.

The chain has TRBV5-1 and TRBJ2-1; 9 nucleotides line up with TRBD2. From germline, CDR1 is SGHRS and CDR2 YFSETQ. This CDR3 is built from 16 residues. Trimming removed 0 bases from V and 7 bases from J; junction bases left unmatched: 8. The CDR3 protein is CASSLAGTSRVNEQFF. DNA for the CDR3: TGCGCCAGCAGCTTGGCCGGGACTAGCAGGGTGAATGAGCAGTTCTTC. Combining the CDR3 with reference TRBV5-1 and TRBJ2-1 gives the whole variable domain KAGVTQTPRYLIKTRGQQVTLSCSPISGHRSVSWYQQTPGQGLQFLFEYFSETQRNKGNFPGRFSGRQFSNSRSEMNVSTLELGDSALYLCASSLAGTSRVNEQFFGPGTRLTVL.

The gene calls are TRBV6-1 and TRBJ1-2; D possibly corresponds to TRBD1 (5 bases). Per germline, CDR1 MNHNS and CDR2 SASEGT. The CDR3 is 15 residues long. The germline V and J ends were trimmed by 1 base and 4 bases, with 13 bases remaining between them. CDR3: CASSEGDGWSYGYTF. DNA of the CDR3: TGTGCCAGCAGTGAAGGGGACGGGTGGAGCTATGGCTACACCTTC.

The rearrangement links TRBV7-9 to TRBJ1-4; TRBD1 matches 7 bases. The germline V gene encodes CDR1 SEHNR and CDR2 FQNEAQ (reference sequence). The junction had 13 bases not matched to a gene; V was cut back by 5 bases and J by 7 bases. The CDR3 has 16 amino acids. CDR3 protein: CASSLNPGQRIEKLFF. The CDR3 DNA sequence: TGTGCCAGCAGCCTCAACCCGGGACAGAGAATTGAAAAACTGTTTTTT.